A selection of T cell receptor beta chains follows, all from one sample in a study of graft-versus-host responses after intestinal transplantation. The method was immunoSEQ multiplex PCR; TCRdb's version includes in-frame clones alone and lacks a portion of them. The sample consists of tens of thousands of clones, just under 85% of them appearing once. Their cognate antigens are unknown. Sequences were derived from unstimulated CD8+ T cells sorted from spleen or lymph node cells, sampled before intestinal transplant. These TCRs come from a human donor who received an intestinal transplant. The CDR3 runs from the conserved cysteine through the conserved F or W. Fields, in order: J gene, clone size, V gene, D gene, CDR3 DNA, CDR3 protein. D genes are given only for firm matches. The size field is filled for only some rows; it gives once, few, many or a size class.

>TRBJ2-7|NA|TRBV19|NA
TGTGCCACCCAAACAGGGTTCGAGCAGTACTTC
CATQTGFEQYF
>TRBJ2-7|NA|TRBV4-1|TRBD2
TGCGCCAGCAGCCAAAATAGCGGGAGCTCCTACGAGCAGTACTTC
CASSQNSGSSYEQYF
>TRBJ2-7|NA|TRBV6-5|TRBD2
TGTGCCAGCAGTCCATCTAGCGGGAGCTCCTACGAGCAGTACTTC
CASSPSSGSSYEQYF
>TRBJ2-7|few|TRBV2|TRBD1
TGTGCCAGCTTAGGGACAGGTGCCTACGAGCAGTACTTC
CASLGTGAYEQYF
>TRBJ2-7|few|TRBV5-6|NA
TGTGCCAGCAGCTTGGCTACGGACGAGCAGTACTTC
CASSLATDEQYF
>TRBJ2-4|once|TRBV4-1|TRBD1
TGCGCCAGCAGCCGACAGGGGGAAAACATTCAGTACTTC
CASSRQGENIQYF
>TRBJ1-4|NA|TRBV4-1|TRBD1
TGCGCCAGCAGCCCCCCGACAGGGGACAAACTGTTTTTT
CASSPPTGDKLFF
>TRBJ2-2|NA|TRBV6-1|TRBD1
TGTGCCAGCCAACGAGGGACAGCCGAAACGGGGGAGCTGTTTTTT
CASQRGTAETGELFF
>TRBJ1-5|NA|TRBV10-3|TRBD1
TGTGCCATCAGAGAGACAGGGGGCGGTCAGCCCCAGCATTTT
CAIRETGGGQPQHF
>TRBJ2-7|NA|TRBV9|NA
TGTGCCAGCAGCCCGAGAGGACTCTACTCCTACGAGCAGTACTTC
CASSPRGLYSYEQYF
>TRBJ2-7|once|TRBV27|TRBD1
TGTGCCAGCAGTTGGACAGGGAACGAGCAGTACTTC
CASSWTGNEQYF
>TRBJ2-3|NA|TRBV13|TRBD1
TGTGCCAGCAGCTTAGCCCGACAGGGTAGCACAGATACGCAGTATTTT
CASSLARQGSTDTQYF
>TRBJ2-5|few|TRBV9|TRBD2
TGTGCCAGCAGCGTAGAGAGCGGGGGGGGCCGGGAGACCCAGTACTTC
CASSVESGGGRETQYF
>TRBJ2-1|NA|TRBV7-9|TRBD2
TGTGCCAGCCGGAGCGGGAGGGCCTACAATGAGCAGTTCTTC
CASRSGRAYNEQFF
>TRBJ2-7|NA|TRBV4-1|TRBD2
TGCGCCAGCAGCCAAGGCACCGGGACTAGCCCTTACGAGCAGTACTTC
CASSQGTGTSPYEQYF
>TRBJ2-7|NA|TRBV27|NA
TGTGCCAGCAGTTTCGGTAGCCGGTACGAGCAGTACTTC
CASSFGSRYEQYF